The present T cell receptor beta chain was sequenced within a study of CD8+ T cells in alopecia areata. Isolated RNA was reverse transcribed into cDNA used as the sequencing template. Generated by immunoSEQ multiplex PCR, the TCRdb table keeps only in-frame clones and is missing some. The data show roughly 250,000 clones, with roughly 69% seen just once and 1% to 1.5% held by the top ten. From germline, CDR1 is SGHDN and CDR2 FVKESK. Trimming took 4 bases from V and 3 from J, leaving 7 bases between them. The CDR3 runs to 13 residues. Peripheral blood, together with lesional scalp punch biopsies, was collected from alopecia areata patients.

This sequence joins TRBV14 and TRBJ2-1; the D is unclear. Sequenced material: CD4+ T cells sorted from blood, taken at week 0. This sequence originates from a human donor with alopecia areata. CDR3 sequence reads: CASSPLNYNEQFF. The CDR3 DNA reads TGTGCCAGCAGCCCACTTAACTACAATGAGCAGTTCTTC.